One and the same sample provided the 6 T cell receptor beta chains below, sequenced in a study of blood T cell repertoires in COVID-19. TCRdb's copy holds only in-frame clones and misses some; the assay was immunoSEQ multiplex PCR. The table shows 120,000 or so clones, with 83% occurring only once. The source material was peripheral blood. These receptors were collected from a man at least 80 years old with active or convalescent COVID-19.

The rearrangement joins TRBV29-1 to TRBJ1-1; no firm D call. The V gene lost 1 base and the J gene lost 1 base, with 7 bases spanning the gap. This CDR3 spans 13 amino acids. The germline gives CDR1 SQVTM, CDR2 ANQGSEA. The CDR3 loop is CSVEAQQNTEAFF. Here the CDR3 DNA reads TGCAGCGTTGAAGCACAGCAGAACACTGAAGCTTTCTTT.

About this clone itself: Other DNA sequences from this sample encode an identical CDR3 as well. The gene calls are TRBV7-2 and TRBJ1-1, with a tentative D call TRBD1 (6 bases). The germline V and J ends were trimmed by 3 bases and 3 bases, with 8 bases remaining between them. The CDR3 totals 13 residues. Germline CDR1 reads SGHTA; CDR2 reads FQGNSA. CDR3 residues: CASSFNRDTEAFF. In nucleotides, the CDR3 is TGTGCCAGCAGCTTCAACAGGGACACTGAAGCTTTCTTT.

CDR3 DNA sequence: TGCGCCAGCAGCTTAGGGGCAGGGGGCCTGTTAGGGACTGAAGCTTTCTTT. Its translation is CASSLGAGGLLGTEAFF. The chain joins TRBV5-1 to TRBJ1-1; 8 bases map to TRBD1. Trimming at V came to 2 bases and at J to 5 bases, leaving 14 bases not matched to a gene. This CDR3 is 17 amino acids long. CDR1 and CDR2 (germline): SGHRS, YFSETQ.

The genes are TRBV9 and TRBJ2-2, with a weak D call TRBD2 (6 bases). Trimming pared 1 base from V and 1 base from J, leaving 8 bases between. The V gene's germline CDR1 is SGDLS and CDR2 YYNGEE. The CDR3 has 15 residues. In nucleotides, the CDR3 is TGTGCCAGCAGCGTACGGCGGGAGAACACCGGGGAGCTGTTTTTT. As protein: CASSVRRENTGELFF.

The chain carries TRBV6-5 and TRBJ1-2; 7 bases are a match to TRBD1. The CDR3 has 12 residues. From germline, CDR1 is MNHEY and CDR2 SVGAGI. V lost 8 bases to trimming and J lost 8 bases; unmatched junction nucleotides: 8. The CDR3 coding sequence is TGTGCCAGCGACAGGGCGGGCTTCGGCTACACCTTC. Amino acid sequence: CASDRAGFGYTF.

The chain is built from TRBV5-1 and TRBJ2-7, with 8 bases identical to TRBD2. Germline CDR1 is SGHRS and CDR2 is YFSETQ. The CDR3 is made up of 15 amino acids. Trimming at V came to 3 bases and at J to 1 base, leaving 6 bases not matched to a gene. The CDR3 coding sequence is TGCGCCAGCAGCTCCGGGGTAGCGGGGTCCTACGAGCAGTACTTC. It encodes CASSSGVAGSYEQYF.